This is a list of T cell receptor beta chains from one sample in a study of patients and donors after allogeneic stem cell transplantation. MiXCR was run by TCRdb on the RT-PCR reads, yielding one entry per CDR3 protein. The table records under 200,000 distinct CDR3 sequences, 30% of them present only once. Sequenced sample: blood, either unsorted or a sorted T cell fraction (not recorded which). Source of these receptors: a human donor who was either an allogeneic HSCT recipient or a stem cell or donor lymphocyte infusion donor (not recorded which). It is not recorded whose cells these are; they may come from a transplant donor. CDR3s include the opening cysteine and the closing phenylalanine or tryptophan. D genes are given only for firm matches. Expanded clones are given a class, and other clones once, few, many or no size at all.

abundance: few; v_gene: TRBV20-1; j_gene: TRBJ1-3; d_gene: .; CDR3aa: CSARQVGNTIYF; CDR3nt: TGCAGTGCTAGACAAGTTGGAAACACCATATATTTT
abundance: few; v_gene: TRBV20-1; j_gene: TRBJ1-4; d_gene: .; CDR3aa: CSARDTGKGGGEKLFF; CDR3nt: TGCAGTGCTAGAGACACAGGGAAGGGGGGCGGCGAAAAACTGTTTTTT
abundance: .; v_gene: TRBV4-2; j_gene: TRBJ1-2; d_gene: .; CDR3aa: CASSQELTAANYGYTF; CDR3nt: TGTGCCAGCAGCCAAGAGTTAACAGCAGCTAACTATGGCTACACCTTC
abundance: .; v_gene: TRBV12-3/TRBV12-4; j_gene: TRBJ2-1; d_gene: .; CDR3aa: CASSLQAGTRRNEQFF; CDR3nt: TGTGCCAGCAGTTTGCAGGCCGGGACGCGGCGGAATGAGCAGTTCTTC
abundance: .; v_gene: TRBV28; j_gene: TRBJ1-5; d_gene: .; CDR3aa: CASSLRYTQHF; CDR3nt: TGTGCCAGCAGTCTGCGGTATACCCAGCATTTT
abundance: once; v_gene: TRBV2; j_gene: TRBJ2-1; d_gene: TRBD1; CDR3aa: CASRDRAGPYNEQFF; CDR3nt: TGTGCCAGCAGGGACAGGGCGGGACCCTACAATGAGCAGTTCTTC
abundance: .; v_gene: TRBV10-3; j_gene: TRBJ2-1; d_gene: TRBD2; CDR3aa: CAIGASGYEQFF; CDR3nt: TGTGCCATCGGGGCTAGCGGGTACGAGCAGTTCTTC
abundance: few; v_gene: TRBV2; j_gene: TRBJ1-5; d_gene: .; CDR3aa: CASSDGLTSNQPQHF; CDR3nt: TGTGCCAGCAGTGATGGACTGACTAGCAATCAGCCCCAGCATTTT
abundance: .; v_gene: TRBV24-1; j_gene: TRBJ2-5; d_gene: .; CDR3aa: CATSAGSGQGSGETQYF; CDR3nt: TGTGCCACCAGTGCGGGAAGTGGCCAGGGGAGTGGGGAGACCCAGTACTTC
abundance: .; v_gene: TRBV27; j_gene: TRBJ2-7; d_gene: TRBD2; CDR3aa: CASRPRLAGYYEQYF; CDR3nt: TGTGCCAGCAGGCCCCGACTAGCGGGGTATTACGAGCAGTACTTC
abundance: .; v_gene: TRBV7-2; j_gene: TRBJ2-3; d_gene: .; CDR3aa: CASSLSVSSRDTQYF; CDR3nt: TGTGCCAGCAGCTTAAGTGTCAGCTCGAGGGATACGCAGTATTTT
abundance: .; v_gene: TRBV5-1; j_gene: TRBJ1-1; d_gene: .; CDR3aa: CASSLAGKFEAFF; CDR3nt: TGCGCCAGCAGCTTGGCCGGGAAGTTTGAAGCTTTCTTT
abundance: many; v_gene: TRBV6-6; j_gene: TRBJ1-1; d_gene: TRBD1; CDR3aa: CASSSGQGNPEAFF; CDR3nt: TGTGCCAGCAGTTCGGGACAGGGGAACCCTGAAGCTTTCTTT
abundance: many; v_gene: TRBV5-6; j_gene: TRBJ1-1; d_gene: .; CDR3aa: CASSPLGTRHANTEAFF; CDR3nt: TGTGCCAGCAGCCCACTTGGCACGAGACACGCAAACACTGAAGCTTTCTTT
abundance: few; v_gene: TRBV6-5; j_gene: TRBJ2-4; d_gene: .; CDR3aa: CASSYSRVGDIQYF; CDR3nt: TGTGCCAGCAGTTACTCGCGGGTGGGGGACATTCAGTACTTC
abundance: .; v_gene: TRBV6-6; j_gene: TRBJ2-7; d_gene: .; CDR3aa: CASRNRVGYSYEQYF; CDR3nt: TGTGCCAGCAGGAACAGGGTCGGATACTCCTACGAGCAGTACTTC
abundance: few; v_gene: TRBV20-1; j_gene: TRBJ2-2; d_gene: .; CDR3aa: CSASALGPEELFF; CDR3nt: TGCAGTGCTAGTGCCCTGGGGCCAGAGGAGCTGTTTTTT
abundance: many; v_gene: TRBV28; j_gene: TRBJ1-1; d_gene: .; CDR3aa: CASSLYGRERGTEAFF; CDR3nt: TGTGCCAGCAGTTTATACGGCAGGGAGAGGGGCACTGAAGCTTTCTTT
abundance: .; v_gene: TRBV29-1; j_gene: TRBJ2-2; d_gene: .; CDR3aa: CSVFRTGYTGELFF; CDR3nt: TGCAGCGTTTTTCGTACAGGGTACACCGGGGAGCTGTTTTTT
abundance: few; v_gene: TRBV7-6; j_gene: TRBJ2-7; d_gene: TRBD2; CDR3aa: CARAGSLNPYEQYF; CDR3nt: TGTGCCAGAGCGGGGAGTCTAAACCCCTACGAGCAGTACTTC
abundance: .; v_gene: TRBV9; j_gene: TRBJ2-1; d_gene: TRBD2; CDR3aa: CASSVDGRAPIEQFF; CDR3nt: TGTGCCAGCAGCGTAGACGGGAGGGCCCCGATTGAGCAGTTCTTC
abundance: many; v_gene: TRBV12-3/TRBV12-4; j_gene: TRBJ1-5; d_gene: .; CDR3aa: CASGIDSSNQPQHF; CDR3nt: TGTGCCAGCGGTATTGACAGTAGCAATCAGCCCCAGCATTTT
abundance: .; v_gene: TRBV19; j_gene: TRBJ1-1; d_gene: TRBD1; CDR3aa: CASSAGTGVTEAFF; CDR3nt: TGTGCCAGTAGCGCCGGGACAGGGGTGACTGAAGCTTTCTTT
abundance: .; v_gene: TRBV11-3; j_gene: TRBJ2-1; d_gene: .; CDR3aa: CASSSNRESYNEQFF; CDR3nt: TGTGCCAGCAGCTCCAACAGGGAGTCCTACAATGAGCAGTTCTTC
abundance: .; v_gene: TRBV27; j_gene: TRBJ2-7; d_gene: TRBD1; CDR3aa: CASSSPDRLYEQYF; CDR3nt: TGTGCCAGCAGTTCCCCGGACAGGTTGTACGAGCAGTACTTC
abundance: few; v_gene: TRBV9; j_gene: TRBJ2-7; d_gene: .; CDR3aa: CASSVDISGGNSNEQYF; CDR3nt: TGTGCCAGCAGCGTAGATATTTCTGGGGGGAATAGTAACGAGCAGTACTTC
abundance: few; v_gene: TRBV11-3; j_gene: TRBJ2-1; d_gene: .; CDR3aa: CASSHSGNEQFF; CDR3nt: TGTGCCAGCAGCCATAGCGGCAATGAGCAGTTCTTC
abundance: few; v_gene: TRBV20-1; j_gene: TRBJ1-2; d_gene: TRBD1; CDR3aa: CSAPRGAYGYTF; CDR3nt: TGCAGTGCTCCCAGGGGGGCCTATGGCTACACCTTC
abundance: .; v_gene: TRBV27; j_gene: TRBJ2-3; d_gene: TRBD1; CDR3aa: CASSSRDGTGVTDTQYF; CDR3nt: TGTGCCAGCAGTTCACGGGACGGGACAGGGGTAACAGATACGCAGTATTTT
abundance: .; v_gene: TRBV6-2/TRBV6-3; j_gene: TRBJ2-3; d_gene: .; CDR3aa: CASSYRTPDTQYF; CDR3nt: TGTGCCAGCAGTTACAGAACACCAGATACGCAGTATTTT
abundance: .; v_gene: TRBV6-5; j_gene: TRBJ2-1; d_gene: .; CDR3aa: CASSYARVGYEQFF; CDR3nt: TGTGCCAGCAGTTATGCCAGGGTGGGCTATGAGCAGTTCTTC
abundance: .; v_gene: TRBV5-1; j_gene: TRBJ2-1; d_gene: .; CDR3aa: CASFATRGLQTDEQFF; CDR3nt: TGCGCCAGCTTTGCGACGCGAGGTCTTCAAACAGATGAGCAGTTCTTC
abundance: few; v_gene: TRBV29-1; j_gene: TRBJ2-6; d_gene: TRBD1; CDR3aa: CSATGVGANVLTF; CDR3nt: TGCAGCGCGACAGGGGTCGGGGCCAACGTCCTGACTTTC
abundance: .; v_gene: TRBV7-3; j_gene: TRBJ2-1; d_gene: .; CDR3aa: CASSRGGSTNNEQFF; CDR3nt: TGTGCCAGCAGCCGCGGAGGATCTACAAACAATGAGCAGTTCTTC
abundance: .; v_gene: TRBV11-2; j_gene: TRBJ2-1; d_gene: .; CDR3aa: CASSLVGYYNEQFF; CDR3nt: TGTGCCAGCAGCTTAGTGGGATATTACAATGAGCAGTTCTTC
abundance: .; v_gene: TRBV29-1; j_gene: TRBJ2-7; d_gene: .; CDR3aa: CSVTGMTYEQYF; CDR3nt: TGCAGCGTTACAGGTATGACCTACGAGCAGTACTTC
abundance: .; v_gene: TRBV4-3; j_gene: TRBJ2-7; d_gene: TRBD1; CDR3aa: CASSPGQESSYEQYF; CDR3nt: TGCGCCAGCAGCCCGGGACAGGAAAGCTCCTACGAGCAGTACTTC
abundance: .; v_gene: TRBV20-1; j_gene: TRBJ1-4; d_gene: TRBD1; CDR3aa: CSAGGQGATNEKLFF; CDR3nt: TGCAGTGCTGGTGGACAGGGCGCAACTAATGAAAAACTGTTTTTT
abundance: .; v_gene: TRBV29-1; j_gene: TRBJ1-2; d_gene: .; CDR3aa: CSTSEQANYGYTF; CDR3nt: TGCAGCACATCGGAACAGGCTAACTATGGCTACACCTTC
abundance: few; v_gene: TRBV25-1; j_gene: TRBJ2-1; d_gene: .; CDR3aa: CASSPIAGSSYNEQFF; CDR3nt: TGTGCCAGCAGTCCTATCGCAGGAAGCTCCTACAATGAGCAGTTCTTC
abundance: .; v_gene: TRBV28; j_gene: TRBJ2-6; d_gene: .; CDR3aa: CASSPDRTGANVLTF; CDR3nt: TGTGCCAGCAGCCCGGACCGAACTGGGGCCAACGTCCTGACTTTC
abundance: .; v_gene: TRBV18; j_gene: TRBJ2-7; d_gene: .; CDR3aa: CASSPLANEQYF; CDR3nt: TGTGCCAGCTCACCTCTAGCGAACGAGCAGTACTTC
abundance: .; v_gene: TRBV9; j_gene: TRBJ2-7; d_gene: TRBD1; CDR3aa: CASSPGTGKYEQYF; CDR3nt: TGTGCCAGCAGCCCAGGGACAGGCAAATACGAGCAGTACTTC
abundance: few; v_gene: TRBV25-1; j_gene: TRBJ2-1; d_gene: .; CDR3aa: CASSGAYNEQFF; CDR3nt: TGTGCCAGCAGTGGGGCTTACAATGAGCAGTTCTTC
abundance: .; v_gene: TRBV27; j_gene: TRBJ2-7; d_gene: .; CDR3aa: CASSPGTPHEQYF; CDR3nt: TGTGCCAGCTCGCCCGGGACACCCCACGAGCAGTACTTC
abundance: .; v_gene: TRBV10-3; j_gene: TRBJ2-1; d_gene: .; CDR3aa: CAISAGGPLNEQFF; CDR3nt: TGTGCCATCAGTGCGGGGGGCCCACTCAATGAGCAGTTCTTC
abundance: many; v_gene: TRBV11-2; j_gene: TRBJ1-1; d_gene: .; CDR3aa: CASSLDPLNTEAFF; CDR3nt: TGTGCCAGCAGCTTAGACCCGCTCAACACTGAAGCTTTCTTT
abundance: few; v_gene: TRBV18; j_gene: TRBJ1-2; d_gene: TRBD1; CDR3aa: CASSRSGGNYGYTF; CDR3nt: TGTGCCAGCTCCCGGTCAGGGGGGAACTATGGCTACACCTTC
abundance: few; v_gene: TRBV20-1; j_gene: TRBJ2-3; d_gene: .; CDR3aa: CSARGSNPTQYF; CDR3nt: TGCAGTGCTAGAGGAAGCAACCCAACGCAGTATTTT
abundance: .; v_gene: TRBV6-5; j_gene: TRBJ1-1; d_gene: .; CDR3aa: CASSYSTFGRSNTEAFF; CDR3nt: TGTGCCAGCAGTTACTCGACTTTCGGACGTTCGAACACTGAAGCTTTCTTT
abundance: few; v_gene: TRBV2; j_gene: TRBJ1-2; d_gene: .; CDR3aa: CASSKTKGYGYTF; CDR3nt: TGTGCCAGCAGTAAGACCAAGGGCTATGGCTACACCTTC
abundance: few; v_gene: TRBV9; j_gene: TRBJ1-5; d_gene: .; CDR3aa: CASSAGTSNQPQHF; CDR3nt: TGTGCCAGCAGCGCCGGGACGAGCAATCAGCCCCAGCATTTT
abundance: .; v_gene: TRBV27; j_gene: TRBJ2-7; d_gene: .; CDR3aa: CASSPKLDTYEQYF; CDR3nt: TGTGCCAGCAGCCCAAAATTAGATACCTACGAGCAGTACTTC
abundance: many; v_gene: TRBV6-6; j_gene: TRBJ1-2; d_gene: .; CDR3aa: CASKAHRAYGYTF; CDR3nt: TGTGCCAGCAAAGCCCACAGGGCGTATGGCTACACCTTC